Listed below are T cell receptor beta chains from one sample, sequenced in a study of technical replicates of blood from four donors. This table comes from immunoSEQ multiplex PCR, and its TCRdb copy is limited to in-frame clones, with some not included. The data contain roughly 73,000 clones, 85% to 95% of them singletons. Sequencing was performed on T cells isolated from PBMCs. The receptors here all came from a human donor in good health. Both conserved end residues are part of each CDR3. The order of the fields is V gene, J gene, clone size, CDR3 protein. Clone sizes are given selectively: once, few, many, or a class where the clone is expanded.

V: TRBV4-1; J: TRBJ1-2; size: .; CDR3: CASSPGKGGQRGSGYTF
V: TRBV7-2; J: TRBJ2-7; size: .; CDR3: CASSSGVGNLEQYF
V: TRBV10-3; J: TRBJ2-2; size: once; CDR3: CAIRPGTGGRSGTGELFF
V: TRBV29-1; J: TRBJ1-2; size: .; CDR3: CSVADRLGGYTF
V: TRBV7-3; J: TRBJ2-2; size: .; CDR3: CASSSPDRALGELFF
V: TRBV4-1; J: TRBJ2-7; size: .; CDR3: CASSQGLAREQYF
V: TRBV29-1; J: TRBJ1-4; size: .; CDR3: CSVGLIGQGNEKLFF
V: TRBV6-4; J: TRBJ2-2; size: .; CDR3: CASSDILAPNTGELFF
V: TRBV5-1; J: TRBJ1-1; size: few; CDR3: CASSRTGGVMNTEAFF
V: TRBV7-2; J: TRBJ1-5; size: few; CDR3: CASSSQGGQPQHF
V: TRBV11-2; J: TRBJ2-1; size: .; CDR3: CASSLYTSGVIRSYNEQFF
V: TRBV6-6; J: TRBJ2-7; size: .; CDR3: CASSYREATSGEQYF
V: TRBV4-1; J: TRBJ1-1; size: .; CDR3: CASSQDPRGANRGLSTEAFF
V: TRBV13; J: TRBJ1-5; size: .; CDR3: CASSLGAGGSQPQHF
V: TRBV4-1; J: TRBJ2-3; size: .; CDR3: CASSQGVWRSGADTQYF
V: TRBV7-2; J: TRBJ2-7; size: .; CDR3: CASSLLAGGHYEQYF
V: TRBV2; J: TRBJ2-7; size: .; CDR3: CASSFLAGGYEQYF
V: TRBV7-9; J: TRBJ2-1; size: .; CDR3: CASSLAGLADYNEQFF
V: TRBV10-3; J: TRBJ2-7; size: .; CDR3: CAISDPGLAGGDYEQYF